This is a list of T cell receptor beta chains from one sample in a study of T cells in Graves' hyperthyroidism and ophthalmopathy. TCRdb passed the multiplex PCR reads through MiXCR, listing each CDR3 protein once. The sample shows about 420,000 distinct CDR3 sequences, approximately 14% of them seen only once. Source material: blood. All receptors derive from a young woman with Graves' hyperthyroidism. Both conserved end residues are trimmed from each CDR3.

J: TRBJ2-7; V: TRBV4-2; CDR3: ASSQEEASGGNEQY
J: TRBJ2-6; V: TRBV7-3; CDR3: ASSLVPQVGANVLT
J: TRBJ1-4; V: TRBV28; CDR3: ASSSPRRDNEKLF
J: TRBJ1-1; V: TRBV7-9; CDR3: ASSLIDTEAF
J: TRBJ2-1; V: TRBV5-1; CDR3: ASSLLSDYRNEQF
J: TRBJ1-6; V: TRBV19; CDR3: ASSIYGDGSYNSPLH
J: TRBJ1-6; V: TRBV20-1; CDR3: SARVKQGYNSPLH
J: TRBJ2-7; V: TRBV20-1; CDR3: SAREGTGVPYEQY
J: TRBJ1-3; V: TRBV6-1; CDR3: ATHREGSGNTIY
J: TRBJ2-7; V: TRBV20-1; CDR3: SASPGQSYEQY
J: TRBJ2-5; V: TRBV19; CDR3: ASSTSGTARETQY
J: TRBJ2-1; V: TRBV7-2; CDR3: ASSLSGGVPHEQF
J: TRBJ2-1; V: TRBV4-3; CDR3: ASSQGLAGRYNEQF
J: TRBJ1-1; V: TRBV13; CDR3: ASSPTQQIVNTEAF
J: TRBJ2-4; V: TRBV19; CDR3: ASTRQDKNIQY
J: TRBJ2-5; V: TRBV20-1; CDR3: SAARGETQY
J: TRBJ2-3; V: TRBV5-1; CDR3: ASRGTGSTDTQY
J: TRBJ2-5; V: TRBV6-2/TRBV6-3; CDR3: ASSRLTSGNQETQY
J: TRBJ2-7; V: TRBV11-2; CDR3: ASSPVGGATTYEQY
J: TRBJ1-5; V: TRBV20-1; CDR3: SAGGVATGQKQSNQPQH
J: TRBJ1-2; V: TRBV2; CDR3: ASSGGQNYGYT
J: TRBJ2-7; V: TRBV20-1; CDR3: SAQLAGTTYEQY
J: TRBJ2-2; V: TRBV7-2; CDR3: ASSLVFLAELF
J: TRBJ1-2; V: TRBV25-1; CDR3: ASRSEATNYGYT
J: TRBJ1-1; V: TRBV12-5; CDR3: ASGLVPRTEAF
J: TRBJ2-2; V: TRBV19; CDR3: ASTSLAGGGGELF
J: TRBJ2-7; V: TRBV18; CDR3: ASSPIGGEQY
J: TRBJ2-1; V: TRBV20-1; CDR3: SAHRPDSYNEQF
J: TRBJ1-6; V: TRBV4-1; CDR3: ASSQEVAAPLH
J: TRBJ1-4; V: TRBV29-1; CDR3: SVATSEKLF
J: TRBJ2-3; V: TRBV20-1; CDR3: SAIKPTGMRTDTQY
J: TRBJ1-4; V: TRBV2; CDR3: ASSDRGNEKLF
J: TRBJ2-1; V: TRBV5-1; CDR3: ASSLGGRERNEQF
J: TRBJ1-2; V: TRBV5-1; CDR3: ASSWGDRVNYGYT
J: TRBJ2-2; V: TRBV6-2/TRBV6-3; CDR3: ASSYDGWTNTGELF
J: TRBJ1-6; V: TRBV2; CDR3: ASNIGQDRSPLH
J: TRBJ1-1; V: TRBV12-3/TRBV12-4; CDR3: ATGDRMNTEAF
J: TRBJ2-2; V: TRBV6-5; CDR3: ASSYRQGFANTGELF
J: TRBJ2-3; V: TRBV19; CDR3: ASSIIFRGGPTDTQY
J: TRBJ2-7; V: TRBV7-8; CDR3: ASSLGLAGGIYEQY
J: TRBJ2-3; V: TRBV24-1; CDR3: ATSGAASTDTQY
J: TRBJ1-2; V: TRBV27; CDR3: ASSLGGDYGYT
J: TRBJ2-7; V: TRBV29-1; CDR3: SAGQGRVSYEQY
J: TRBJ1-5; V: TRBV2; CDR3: ASSEWVISRAQPQH
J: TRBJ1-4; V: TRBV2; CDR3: ASSPGLTNEKLF
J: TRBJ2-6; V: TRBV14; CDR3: ASSLPGSGANVLT
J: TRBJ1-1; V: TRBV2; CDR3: ASREQGARSSEAF
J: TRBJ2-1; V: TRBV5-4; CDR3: ASSVGTPTRYNEQF
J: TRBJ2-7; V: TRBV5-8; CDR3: ASSLGLAGEGEQY
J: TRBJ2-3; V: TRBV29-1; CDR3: SVRGLAGVTDTQY
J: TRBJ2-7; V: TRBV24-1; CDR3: ATSDPVITAGQGYEQY
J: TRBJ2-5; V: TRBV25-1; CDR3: ASGTQTIWQETQY
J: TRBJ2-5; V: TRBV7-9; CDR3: ASQRGGSAYETQY
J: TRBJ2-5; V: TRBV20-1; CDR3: SARGDSGQETQY